The 13 T cell receptor beta chains below were found in one sample sequenced in a study of shared clonotypes between healthy human individuals. Sequencing used immunoSEQ multiplex PCR; TCRdb keeps in-frame clones, though not all of them. The top ten hold about 1.5% of the sample, which has nearly 1 million clones, about 80% seen once. What was sequenced was memory CD4+ T cells sorted from blood. Subset here: CD45RA-negative fraction. Every receptor here comes from a man between 18 and 35 years old in good health.

This chain joins TRBV6-1 and TRBJ2-2, with a tentative D call TRBD1 (6 bases). V was trimmed by 6 bases and J by 5 bases, leaving 10 bases between them. Per germline, CDR1 MNHNS and CDR2 SASEGT. The CDR3 totals 13 residues. The CDR3 protein is CASRRGGTGELFF. As DNA, the CDR3 is TGTGCCAGCAGAAGAGGGGGAACCGGGGAGCTGTTTTTT.

The rearrangement uses TRBV29-1 and TRBJ1-2; maybe TRBD1 (6 bases). Germline lookup yields CDR1 SQVTM and CDR2 ANQGSEA. Between the trimmed V and J ends, which lost 1 base and 6 bases, there was a span of 18 bases. The CDR3 totals 15 residues. This CDR3 is CSVEGTGGGRDGYTF. The CDR3 DNA is TGCAGCGTTGAAGGGACGGGGGGCGGAAGGGATGGCTACACCTTC.

V usage is TRBV7-2 and J usage is TRBJ2-7; 15 bases are shared with TRBD2. The CDR3 consists of 15 residues. The germline gives CDR1 SGHTA, CDR2 FQGNSA. Trimming at V came to 4 bases and at J to 7 bases, leaving 5 bases not matched to a gene. The CDR3 nucleotides are TGTGCCAGCAGCTCACATGGGACTAGCGGGAGGGAGCAGTACTTC. Translating gives CASSSHGTSGREQYF.

This clone was observed a single time. The chain combines TRBV5-1 with TRBJ2-1; D remains ambiguous. From germline, CDR1 is SGHRS and CDR2 YFSETQ. The CDR3 contains 13 residues. The V end was cut by 4 bases, the J end by 6 bases, with 11 bases between. The CDR3 DNA reads as TGCGCCAGCAGCCCCCTTCTGGGCAATGAGCAGTTCTTC. It specifies CASSPLLGNEQFF.

In its sample, this clone was seen a few times. The V and J genes are TRBV19 and TRBJ1-1, with D possibly being TRBD1 (6 bases). CDR1 LNHDA and CDR2 SQIVND come from the germline V gene (reference sequence). The CDR3 is 15 amino acids. The germline V and J ends were trimmed by 5 bases and 10 bases, with 23 bases remaining between them. The DNA for the CDR3 is TGTGCCAGTAGTGAGACCCATCCGGGGGCATCGCTAGCTTTCTTT. It encodes CASSETHPGASLAFF.

The gene calls are TRBV10-3 and TRBJ1-1; D may be TRBD1 (5 bases). CDR3 length: 13 residues. Germline V lookup: CDR1 ENHRY, CDR2 SYGVKD. V was pared by 7 bases and J by 1 base, with 10 bases between. The CDR3 DNA is TGTGCCATCACCAGGGAACCGAACACTGAAGCTTTCTTT. This translates into CAITREPNTEAFF.

The genes are TRBV6-5 and TRBJ2-5, with no clear D. The CDR3 contains 11 residues. CDR1 MNHEY and CDR2 SVGAGI come from the germline V gene. Trimming left V 6 bases short and J 5 bases short, with 7 bases between. CDR3 coding DNA: TGTGCCAGCAGGCTAGGGGAGACCCAGTACTTC. Encoded protein: CASRLGETQYF.

The chain links TRBV2 to TRBJ1-5; no firm D call. The V gene's germline CDR1 is SNHLY and CDR2 FYNNEI. The V end lost 7 bases, the J end lost 7 bases, and 23 bases lay between the germline ends. CDR3 length equals 16 residues. CDR3 residues: CASTISKGGPRQPQHF. Here the CDR3 DNA reads TGTGCCAGCACTATTTCGAAAGGAGGCCCAAGGCAGCCCCAGCATTTT. The variable domain in full, with the rest retrieved from reference TRBV2 and TRBJ1-5, is EPEVTQTPSHQVTQMGQEVILRCVPISNHLYFYWYRQILGQKVEFLVSFYNNEISEKSEIFDDQFSVERPDGSNFTLKIRSTKLEDSAMYFCASTISKGGPRQPQHFGDGTRLSIL.

This chain joins TRBV2 and TRBJ2-3; a weak D match, TRBD1 (6 bases). This CDR3 is built from 13 residues. The germline CDR1 and CDR2 sequences are SNHLY and FYNNEI. Trimming took off 7 bases at V and 2 bases at J, with 10 bases between the two ends. CDR3 loop: CASTGEHTDTQYF. The CDR3 bases are TGTGCCAGCACAGGGGAACACACAGATACGCAGTATTTT.

Only one count was recorded for this clone. The J gene is TRBJ2-7, the V gene TRBV10-3, with TRBD1 matching over 9 bases. With 10 bases clipped from V and 4 bases from J, the junction kept 8 bases outside the gene matches. The germline V gene has CDR1 ENHRY and CDR2 SYGVKD. CDR3 length: 13 amino acids. CDR3 sequence (DNA): TGTGCCACCTTGGGACAGGGTTTATACGAGCAGTACTTC. Its translation is CATLGQGLYEQYF.

This chain joins TRBV18 and TRBJ1-1; TRBD1 aligns across 7 bases. This CDR3 has 14 amino acids. J gave up 6 bases and V 3 bases, and 7 bases lay outside the gene matches. Germline CDR1 and CDR2: KGHSH and LQKENI. The CDR3 DNA follows: TGTGCCAGCTCACCCGACTCACAGGGGTCTGAAGCTTTCTTT. Encoded protein: CASSPDSQGSEAFF.

The chain couples TRBV30 to TRBJ1-5; D gene uncertain. V lost 3 bases and J 0 bases, leaving 15 bases between the germline ends. Per germline, CDR1 GTSNPN and CDR2 SVGIG (reference sequence). This CDR3 contains 16 residues. CDR3 coding DNA: TGTGCCTGGAGCCCCGGGCAGACCTATAGCAATCAGCCCCAGCATTTT. Translated: CAWSPGQTYSNQPQHF.

DNA for the CDR3: TGTGCCAGCAGCAAAATAGTAGCAGATACGCAGTATTTT. Translated: CASSKIVADTQYF. The V call is TRBV7-3, the J call TRBJ2-3; D remains ambiguous. The V gene's germline CDR1 is SGHTA and CDR2 FQGTGA. The V and J ends lost 5 bases and 4 bases respectively, with 10 bases between them. The CDR3 runs 13 residues.